This T cell receptor beta chain was documented in a study of metastatic and nonmetastatic thyroid tumors. Study details: Blood and tumor or nodule tissue repertoires from malignant and benign thyroid patients were compared.

This clone was recorded many times. A single base separates this from a much larger clone, so it may be a read error. This sample includes further DNA sequences coding for the same CDR3. No patient had received any treatment before thyroid surgery. The CDR3 extends over 12 amino acids. CDR1 and CDR2 (germline): DFQATT, SNEGSKA (reference sequence). Authors' methods: The study took CDR3 differences across clinicopathological groups and made a distant-metastasis classifier for papillary thyroid cancer from them. Using MiXCR, TCRdb re-called clones from the PCR reads. The V and J calls were not made by the authors but by TCRdb's processing. The sample comprises 15,000 or so clones, about 30% of which are singletons, and 9.5% to 15% rests with the top ten.

The material sequenced was tumor tissue. The sequence came from a male donor with papillary thyroid cancer or a benign thyroid nodule (not recorded which). Some clones in this sample may be carry-over from other donors' samples. V usage is TRBV20-1 and J usage is TRBJ1-1; weak D call: TRBD1 (5 bases). CDR3 nucleotide sequence: TGCAGTGCTAGGGGACGCCCGGTCGAAGCCTTCTTT. Its protein product is CSARGRPVEAFF.